This T cell receptor beta chain was captured in a study of blood T cell repertoires in COVID-19. Profiling relied on immunoSEQ multiplex PCR, and the TCRdb table lists in-frame clones only, not all of them. The table has 390,000 or so clones, 75% to 90% seen once. The CDR3 totals 17 residues. CDR1 and CDR2 (germline): SEHNR, FQNEAQ (reference sequence). The V and J ends lost 1 base and 0 bases, in that order; junction bases with no gene match: 4. The sample taken for sequencing was PBMCs or T cells enriched from blood (not recorded which). The TCR was taken from a man between 18 and 35 years old who had recovered from COVID-19. The chain is built from TRBV7-9 and TRBJ2-1, with 9 bases identical to TRBD2. The CDR3 here is CASSLGTSGRSYNEQFF. As DNA, the CDR3 is TGTGCCAGCAGCTTAGGTACTAGCGGGCGCTCCTACAATGAGCAGTTCTTC.